The source of this TCR beta chain is a study of blood T cell repertoires in COVID-19. Sequenced by immunoSEQ multiplex PCR; TCRdb stores in-frame clones only, minus some. Of 150,000 or so clones detected, roughly 80% appear once; the ten largest clones hold about 5.3%. This sequence was found in a middle-aged woman with acute COVID-19. The sequenced sample was PBMCs or T cells enriched from blood (not recorded which).

In DNA, the CDR3 is TGTGCCAGCAGCGTAGTAGACAGTTTCTCTGGAAACACCATATATTTT. Translating it yields CASSVVDSFSGNTIYF. The V call is TRBV9, the J call TRBJ1-3; TRBD1 might be the D (5 bases). Germline V gene lookup returns CDR1 SGDLS and CDR2 YYNGEE. Deletions cut 0 bases from V and 0 bases from J, with 10 bases between. This CDR3 is 16 amino acids long.